This T cell receptor beta chain was sequenced for a study of technical replicates of blood from a handful of donors. The CDR3 totals 13 residues. V lost 4 bases and J lost 5; bases outside the gene matches: 7. Germline V lookup: CDR1 GTSNPN, CDR2 SVGIG (reference sequence). This table comes from immunoSEQ multiplex PCR, and its TCRdb copy is limited to in-frame clones, with some not included. The repertoire has roughly 48,000 clones, approximately 90% of them found once; the top ten carry about 3.8%. What was sequenced was PBMCs. The V and J genes are TRBV30 and TRBJ1-2; 7 bases match TRBD1. This receptor was taken from a human donor in good health. Some clones in this sample may be carry-over from other donors' samples. The DNA for the CDR3 is TGTGCCTGGACAGGGGGGAGGTTTTATGGCTACACCTTC. Amino acids: CAWTGGRFYGYTF.